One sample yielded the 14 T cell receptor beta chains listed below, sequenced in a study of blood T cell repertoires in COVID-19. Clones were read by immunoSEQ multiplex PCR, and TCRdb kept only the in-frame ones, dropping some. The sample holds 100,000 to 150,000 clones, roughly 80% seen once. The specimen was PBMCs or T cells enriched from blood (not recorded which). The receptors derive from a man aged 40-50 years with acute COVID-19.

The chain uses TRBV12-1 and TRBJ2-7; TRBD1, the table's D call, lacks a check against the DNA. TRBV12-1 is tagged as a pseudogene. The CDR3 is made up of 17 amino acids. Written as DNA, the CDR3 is TGTGCCAGCAGCTTTAGAGTCCGGGACAGGGCTACCTACGAGCAGTACTTC. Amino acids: CASSFRVRDRATYEQYF.

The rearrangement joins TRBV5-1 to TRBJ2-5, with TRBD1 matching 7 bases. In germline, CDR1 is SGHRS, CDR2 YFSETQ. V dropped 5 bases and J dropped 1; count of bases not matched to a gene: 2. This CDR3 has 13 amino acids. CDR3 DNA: TGCGCCAGCAGATCAGGGGGCCAAGAGACCCAGTACTTC. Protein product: CASRSGGQETQYF. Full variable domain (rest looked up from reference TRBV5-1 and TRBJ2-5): KAGVTQTPRYLIKTRGQQVTLSCSPISGHRSVSWYQQTPGQGLQFLFEYFSETQRNKGNFPGRFSGRQFSNSRSEMNVSTLELGDSALYLCASRSGGQETQYFGPGTRLLVL.

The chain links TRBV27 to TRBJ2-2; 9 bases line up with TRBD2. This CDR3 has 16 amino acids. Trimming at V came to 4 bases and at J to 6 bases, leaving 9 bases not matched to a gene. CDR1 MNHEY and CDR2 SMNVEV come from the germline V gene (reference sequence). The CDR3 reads CASSWNSGRSAGELFF. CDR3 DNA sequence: TGTGCCAGCAGTTGGAATAGCGGGAGATCAGCCGGGGAGCTGTTTTTT.

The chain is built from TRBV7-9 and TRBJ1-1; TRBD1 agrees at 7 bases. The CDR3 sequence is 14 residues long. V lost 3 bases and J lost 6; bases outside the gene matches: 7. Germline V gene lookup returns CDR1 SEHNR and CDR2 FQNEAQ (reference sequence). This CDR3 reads CASSFMTGSPEAFF. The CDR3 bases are TGTGCCAGCAGCTTTATGACAGGGTCCCCTGAAGCTTTCTTT.

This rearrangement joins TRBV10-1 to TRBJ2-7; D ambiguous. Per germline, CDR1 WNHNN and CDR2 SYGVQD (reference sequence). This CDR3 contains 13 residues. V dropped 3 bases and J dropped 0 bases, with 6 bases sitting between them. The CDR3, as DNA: TGCGCCAGCAGTGAATCCCACTCCTACGAGCAGTACTTC. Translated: CASSESHSYEQYF.

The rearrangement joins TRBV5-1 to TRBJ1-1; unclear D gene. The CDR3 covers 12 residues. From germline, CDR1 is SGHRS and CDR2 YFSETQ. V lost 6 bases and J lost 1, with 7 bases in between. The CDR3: CASNPENTEAFF. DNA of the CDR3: TGCGCCAGCAACCCAGAGAACACTGAAGCTTTCTTT.

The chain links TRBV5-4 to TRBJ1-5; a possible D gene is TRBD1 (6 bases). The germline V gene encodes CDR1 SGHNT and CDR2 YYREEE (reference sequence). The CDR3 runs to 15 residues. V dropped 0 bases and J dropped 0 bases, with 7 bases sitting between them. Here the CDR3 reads CASSLDRASNQPQHF. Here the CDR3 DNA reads TGTGCCAGCAGCTTGGACAGGGCTAGCAATCAGCCCCAGCATTTT.

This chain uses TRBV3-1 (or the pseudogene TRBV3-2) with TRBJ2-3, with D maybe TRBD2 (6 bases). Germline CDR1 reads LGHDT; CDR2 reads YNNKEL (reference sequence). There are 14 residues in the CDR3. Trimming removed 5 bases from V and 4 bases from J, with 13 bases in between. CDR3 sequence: CASSMTRTSDTQYF. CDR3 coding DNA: TGTGCCAGCAGCATGACTAGGACTTCAGATACGCAGTATTTT.

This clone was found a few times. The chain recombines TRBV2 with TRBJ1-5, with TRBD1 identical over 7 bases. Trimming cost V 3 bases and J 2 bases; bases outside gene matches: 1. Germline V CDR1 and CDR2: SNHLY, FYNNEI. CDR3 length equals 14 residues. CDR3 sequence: CASSDTGGNQPQHF. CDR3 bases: TGTGCCAGCAGTGACACAGGGGGCAATCAGCCCCAGCATTTT.

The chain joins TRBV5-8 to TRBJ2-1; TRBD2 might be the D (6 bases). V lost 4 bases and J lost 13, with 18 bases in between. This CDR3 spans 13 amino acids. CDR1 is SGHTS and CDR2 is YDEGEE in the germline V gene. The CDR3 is CASSPSPSVRQFF. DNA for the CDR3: TGTGCCAGCAGCCCCTCGCCTAGCGTTCGTCAGTTCTTC.

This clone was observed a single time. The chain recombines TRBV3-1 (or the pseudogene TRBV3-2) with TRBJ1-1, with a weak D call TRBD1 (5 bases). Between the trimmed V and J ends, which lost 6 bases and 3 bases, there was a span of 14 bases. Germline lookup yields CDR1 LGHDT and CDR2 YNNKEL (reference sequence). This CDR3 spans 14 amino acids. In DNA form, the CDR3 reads TGTGCCAGCAGGCCAGGGTATGGGGACACTGAAGCTTTCTTT. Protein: CASRPGYGDTEAFF.

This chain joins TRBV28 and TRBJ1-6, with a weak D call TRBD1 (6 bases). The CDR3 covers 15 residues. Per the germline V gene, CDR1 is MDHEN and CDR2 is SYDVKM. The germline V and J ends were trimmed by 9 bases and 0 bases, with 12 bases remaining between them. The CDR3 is CARGGPSSYNSPLHF. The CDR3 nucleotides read TGTGCCAGGGGGGGGCCGAGCTCCTATAATTCACCCCTCCACTTT.

DNA for the CDR3: TGTGCCAGCAGTCCCAGCCCAACAGGGGCCGATACGCAGTATTTT. This translates into CASSPSPTGADTQYF. The chain has TRBV7-2 and TRBJ2-3; 7 nucleotides line up with TRBD1. This CDR3 has 15 residues. Germline CDR1 reads SGHTA; CDR2 reads FQGNSA. J gave up 6 bases and V 6 bases, and 12 bases lay outside the gene matches.

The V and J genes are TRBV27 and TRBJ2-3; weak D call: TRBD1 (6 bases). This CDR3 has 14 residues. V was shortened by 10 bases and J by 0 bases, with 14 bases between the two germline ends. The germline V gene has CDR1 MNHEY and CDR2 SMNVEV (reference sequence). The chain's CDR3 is CATRRGGSTDTQYF. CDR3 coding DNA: TGTGCCACCCGGAGAGGGGGTAGCACAGATACGCAGTATTTT.